The rows below give T cell receptor beta chains drawn from one sample of a study of T cell responses to AZD1222 COVID-19 vaccine. Measured with immunoSEQ multiplex PCR; TCRdb has only the in-frame clones, and not every one. The data show about 200,000 clones, less than 95% seen once. The sequences come from peripheral blood, collected 28 days after the second dose of the MenACWY control vaccine. These receptor sequences come from an adult who received the MenACWY meningococcal vaccine as a control. The CDR3 runs from the conserved cysteine through the conserved F or W. The D gene is left open where the match is weak. Size is stated for part of the rows, as once, few or many counts, or as a class when the clone is expanded.

J gene: TRBJ2-7
clone size: once
D gene: -
V gene: TRBV24-1
CDR3 DNA: TGTGCCACCAGTGATTCCGGGAGATCTGACGAGCAGTACTTC
CDR3 protein: CATSDSGRSDEQYF

J gene: TRBJ1-2
clone size: -
D gene: -
V gene: TRBV9
CDR3 DNA: TGTGCCAGCAGCGTAGTTATCAGTAGAACCTATGGCTACACCTTC
CDR3 protein: CASSVVISRTYGYTF

J gene: TRBJ1-5
clone size: -
D gene: -
V gene: TRBV6-5
CDR3 DNA: TGTGCCAGCGCTCGTCAGGGCGTCGGCAATCAGCCCCAGCATTTT
CDR3 protein: CASARQGVGNQPQHF

J gene: TRBJ2-2
clone size: -
D gene: TRBD1
V gene: TRBV19
CDR3 DNA: TGTGCCAGTAGTATGGGGACAGGGAACACCGGGGAGCTGTTTTTT
CDR3 protein: CASSMGTGNTGELFF

J gene: TRBJ2-2
clone size: -
D gene: -
V gene: TRBV29-1
CDR3 DNA: TGCAGCACCGGGACGGGGAACACCGGGGAGCTGTTTTTT
CDR3 protein: CSTGTGNTGELFF

J gene: TRBJ2-7
clone size: -
D gene: TRBD1
V gene: TRBV5-1
CDR3 DNA: TGCGCCAGCAGCTTGGGAGGACAGGGGGTCGGCTACGAGCAGTACTTC
CDR3 protein: CASSLGGQGVGYEQYF

J gene: TRBJ2-3
clone size: -
D gene: TRBD2
V gene: TRBV14
CDR3 DNA: TGTGCCAGCAGCCAAGAGAGGCTAGCGGGAGGGCGCGATACGCAGTATTTT
CDR3 protein: CASSQERLAGGRDTQYF

J gene: TRBJ2-2
clone size: -
D gene: TRBD1
V gene: TRBV11-3
CDR3 DNA: TGTGCCAGCAGCCCCGGGACAGCGAACACCGGGGAGCTGTTTTTT
CDR3 protein: CASSPGTANTGELFF

J gene: TRBJ2-7
clone size: -
D gene: TRBD2
V gene: TRBV5-1
CDR3 DNA: TGCGCCAGCAGCTATGGCGCGGGGGTCTCCTACGAGCAGTACTTC
CDR3 protein: CASSYGAGVSYEQYF

J gene: TRBJ1-1
clone size: once
D gene: -
V gene: TRBV7-2
CDR3 DNA: TGTGCCAGCAGCTTTAACCAGGGCGTGAACACTGAAGCTTTCTTT
CDR3 protein: CASSFNQGVNTEAFF

J gene: TRBJ2-2
clone size: -
D gene: -
V gene: TRBV30
CDR3 DNA: TGTGCCTGGAGTGGACAGCTATATACCGGGGAGCTGTTTTTT
CDR3 protein: CAWSGQLYTGELFF

J gene: TRBJ1-1
clone size: -
D gene: -
V gene: TRBV9
CDR3 DNA: TGTGCCAGCAGCGTCGGGGGCGCCGACACTGAAGCTTTCTTT
CDR3 protein: CASSVGGADTEAFF

J gene: TRBJ1-3
clone size: -
D gene: -
V gene: TRBV19
CDR3 DNA: TGTGCCAGTAGTTCACCCGCTTCCGACTCTGGAAACACCATATATTTT
CDR3 protein: CASSSPASDSGNTIYF

J gene: TRBJ2-1
clone size: -
D gene: -
V gene: TRBV30
CDR3 DNA: TGTGCCTGGGACGGTGGCTCCTACAATGAGCAGTTCTTC
CDR3 protein: CAWDGGSYNEQFF

J gene: TRBJ1-2
clone size: few
D gene: -
V gene: TRBV6-2/TRBV6-3
CDR3 DNA: TGTGCCAGCAGTTACTCCCCGATCGACTATGGCTACACCTTC
CDR3 protein: CASSYSPIDYGYTF

J gene: TRBJ2-3
clone size: -
D gene: TRBD2
V gene: TRBV5-4
CDR3 DNA: TGTGCCAGCAGCTCCACTAGCGGGAGCAGGTCAGATACGCAGTATTTT
CDR3 protein: CASSSTSGSRSDTQYF

J gene: TRBJ1-2
clone size: -
D gene: TRBD1
V gene: TRBV24-1
CDR3 DNA: TGTGCCACCAGTCCAGACAGGGACTATGGCTACACCTTC
CDR3 protein: CATSPDRDYGYTF

J gene: TRBJ2-5
clone size: -
D gene: TRBD2
V gene: TRBV9
CDR3 DNA: TGTGCCAGCAGTGCCTCCGGGACTAGCGGGAGTTGGGGTCGAGAGACCCAGTACTTC
CDR3 protein: CASSASGTSGSWGRETQYF

J gene: TRBJ2-3
clone size: -
D gene: TRBD1
V gene: TRBV18
CDR3 DNA: TGTGCCAGCTCACTATTAGGCCAGGGGGCGACGGATACGCAGTATTTT
CDR3 protein: CASSLLGQGATDTQYF

J gene: TRBJ2-3
clone size: -
D gene: -
V gene: TRBV3-1/TRBV3-2
CDR3 DNA: TGTGCCAGCAGCGGGGCTGATACGCAGTATTTT
CDR3 protein: CASSGADTQYF

J gene: TRBJ2-7
clone size: -
D gene: TRBD1
V gene: TRBV19
CDR3 DNA: TGTGCCAGTAGTATGGAGACAGGGCCCTACGAGCAGTACTTC
CDR3 protein: CASSMETGPYEQYF

J gene: TRBJ2-7
clone size: -
D gene: -
V gene: TRBV28
CDR3 DNA: TGTGCCAGCAGGAGTGACTACGAGCAGTACTTC
CDR3 protein: CASRSDYEQYF

J gene: TRBJ2-7
clone size: -
D gene: -
V gene: TRBV19
CDR3 DNA: TGTGCCAGTAGTACGGACAGCAACTTCTACGAGCAGTACTTC
CDR3 protein: CASSTDSNFYEQYF

J gene: TRBJ1-2
clone size: once
D gene: TRBD1
V gene: TRBV5-1
CDR3 DNA: TGCGCCAGCAGCTTGGCCGGACAGGGAATCGGAGCGGATGGCTACACCTTC
CDR3 protein: CASSLAGQGIGADGYTF

J gene: TRBJ1-1
clone size: -
D gene: -
V gene: TRBV7-2
CDR3 DNA: TGTGCCAGCAGCGCACACAGGGATAACACTGAAGCTTTCTTT
CDR3 protein: CASSAHRDNTEAFF

J gene: TRBJ2-7
clone size: once
D gene: TRBD1
V gene: TRBV5-5
CDR3 DNA: TGTGCCAGCAGCCGGACAGGGCTAGGAGGTAACGAGCAGTACTTC
CDR3 protein: CASSRTGLGGNEQYF

J gene: TRBJ1-6
clone size: -
D gene: TRBD1
V gene: TRBV28
CDR3 DNA: TGTGCCAGCAGTCCCCTCGGGGGACAGCCTAAAAATAATTCACCCCTCCACTTT
CDR3 protein: CASSPLGGQPKNNSPLHF

J gene: TRBJ2-1
clone size: -
D gene: TRBD2
V gene: TRBV14
CDR3 DNA: TGTGCCAGCAGCCCCCCGTCCCTAGCGGGGGGCACCAATGAGCAGTTCTTC
CDR3 protein: CASSPPSLAGGTNEQFF

J gene: TRBJ1-4
clone size: -
D gene: -
V gene: TRBV5-5
CDR3 DNA: TGTGCCAGCAGCTTGACTAATGAAAAACTGTTTTTT
CDR3 protein: CASSLTNEKLFF

J gene: TRBJ2-1
clone size: -
D gene: TRBD1
V gene: TRBV30
CDR3 DNA: TGTGCCTGGAGTGACACTTGGGACAGGGGTAAAGGGCAGTTCTTC
CDR3 protein: CAWSDTWDRGKGQFF

J gene: TRBJ1-2
clone size: -
D gene: -
V gene: TRBV7-9
CDR3 DNA: TGTGCCAGCAGCCCAAAGGGGGTTCCGTTATGGGGCTACACCTTC
CDR3 protein: CASSPKGVPLWGYTF

J gene: TRBJ2-7
clone size: -
D gene: -
V gene: TRBV11-2
CDR3 DNA: TGTGCCAGCAGCTTAGATCGTCTTTTGATCGAGCAGTACTTC
CDR3 protein: CASSLDRLLIEQYF

J gene: TRBJ1-5
clone size: -
D gene: -
V gene: TRBV6-6
CDR3 DNA: TGTGCCAGCAGTTACGGGGGGGCTTTTAGCAATCAGCCCCAGCATTTT
CDR3 protein: CASSYGGAFSNQPQHF

J gene: TRBJ1-5
clone size: -
D gene: -
V gene: TRBV6-2/TRBV6-3
CDR3 DNA: TGTGCCAGCAGTCCACTCCCGCGGGGCTGGGATAGCAATCAGCCCCAGCATTTT
CDR3 protein: CASSPLPRGWDSNQPQHF

J gene: TRBJ1-2
clone size: -
D gene: -
V gene: TRBV6-2/TRBV6-3
CDR3 DNA: TGTGCCAGCAGTTACGCCGACAGAGCTAACTATGGCTACACCTTC
CDR3 protein: CASSYADRANYGYTF

J gene: TRBJ1-2
clone size: -
D gene: -
V gene: TRBV5-1
CDR3 DNA: TGCGCCAGCAGCTTGGTTAGCTCTGGCTACACCTTC
CDR3 protein: CASSLVSSGYTF

J gene: TRBJ1-2
clone size: -
D gene: TRBD1
V gene: TRBV5-1
CDR3 DNA: TGCGCCAGCAGCTTGGCGGCAGGGGGTGAATATGGCTACACCTTC
CDR3 protein: CASSLAAGGEYGYTF

J gene: TRBJ2-3
clone size: -
D gene: TRBD2
V gene: TRBV10-3
CDR3 DNA: TGTGCCATCAGTGAGTCGAGGCGTAGCGGGGGGGGCACAGATACGCAGTATTTT
CDR3 protein: CAISESRRSGGGTDTQYF

J gene: TRBJ2-5
clone size: -
D gene: -
V gene: TRBV9
CDR3 DNA: TGTGCCAGCAGCGTGCTCAGCGAACAAGAGACCCAGTACTTC
CDR3 protein: CASSVLSEQETQYF

J gene: TRBJ1-4
clone size: once
D gene: -
V gene: TRBV19
CDR3 DNA: TGTGCCAGTAGTATAGCCGGTGAAAAACTGTTTTTT
CDR3 protein: CASSIAGEKLFF

J gene: TRBJ1-2
clone size: -
D gene: -
V gene: TRBV10-3
CDR3 DNA: TGTGCCATCAGTGAGTCTGAGGGAGGTAACTATGGCTACACCTTC
CDR3 protein: CAISESEGGNYGYTF

J gene: TRBJ2-6
clone size: -
D gene: TRBD1
V gene: TRBV14
CDR3 DNA: TGTGCCAGCAGCCCTCTGACAGGGTTCGATGGGGCCAACGTCCTGACTTTC
CDR3 protein: CASSPLTGFDGANVLTF